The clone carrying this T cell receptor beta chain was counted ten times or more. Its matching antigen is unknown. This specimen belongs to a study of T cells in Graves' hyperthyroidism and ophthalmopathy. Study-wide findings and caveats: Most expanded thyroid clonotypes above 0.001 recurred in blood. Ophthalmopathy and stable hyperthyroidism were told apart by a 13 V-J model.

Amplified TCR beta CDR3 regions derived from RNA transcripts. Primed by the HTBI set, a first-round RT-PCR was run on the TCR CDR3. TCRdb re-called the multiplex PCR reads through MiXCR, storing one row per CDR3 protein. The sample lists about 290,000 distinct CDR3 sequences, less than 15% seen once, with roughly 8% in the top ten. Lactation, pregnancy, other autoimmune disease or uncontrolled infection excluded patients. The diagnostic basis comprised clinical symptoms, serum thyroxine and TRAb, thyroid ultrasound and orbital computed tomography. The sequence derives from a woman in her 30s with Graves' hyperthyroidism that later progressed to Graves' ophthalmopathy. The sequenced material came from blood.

The CDR3 nucleotides read TGTGCCAGCAGGAGTGTGGAGGGAGGGGAAAAACTGTTTTTT. It specifies CASRSVEGGEKLFF. The chain employs TRBV6-1 and TRBJ1-4; D unresolved. Per germline, CDR1 MNHNS and CDR2 SASEGT. This CDR3 contains 14 residues. The V gene lost 6 bases and the J gene lost 8 bases, with 16 bases spanning the gap.